Reported below is one T cell receptor beta chain. The source of the sample is a study of OX40 agonist ivuxolimab in advanced cancers. Study information: Dosing consisted of intravenous ivuxolimab at 0.01 to 10 mg/kg every 2 weeks.

The CDR3 is 17 amino acids. Trimming removed 0 bases from V and 8 bases from J, with 20 bases in between. Germline V gene sequence: CDR1 LGHNA, CDR2 YSLEER. Profiled with immunoSEQ multiplex PCR; TCRdb holds only in-frame clones, not every one. The top ten clones hold approximately 20% of a sample with around 65,000 clones, 89% of them seen once. The chain carries TRBV4-3 and TRBJ2-4; TRBD2 might be the D (7 bases). This TCR derives from an adult with an advanced solid tumor such as melanoma, head and neck, liver or kidney cancer. This material consisted of CD4+ or CD8+ T cells sorted from blood, taken in a trial of the OX40 agonist ivuxolimab. CDR3 bases: TGCGCCAGCAGCCAAGAAGGGGGGAGGGCCTCCACATACATTCAGTACTTC. Translating gives CASSQEGGRASTYIQYF.